A selection of T cell receptor beta chains follows, all from one sample in a study of CXCR3-negative and CXCR3-positive naive CD8 T cells. With the 5' RACE reads reprocessed, TCRdb shows one record per CDR3 protein and no DNA. In total, the table holds some 130,000 distinct CDR3 sequences. Sequencing used naive CXCR3- CD8+ T cells from blood. Receptor source: a human donor in good health. Some clones in this sample may be carry-over from other donors' samples. Both conserved end residues are part of each CDR3. Each record gives: V gene, J gene, CDR3 protein.

V gene: TRBV13; J gene: TRBJ2-5; CDR3 protein: CASSPVRILEETQYF
V gene: TRBV20-1; J gene: TRBJ2-1; CDR3 protein: CSARRLDSSYNEQFF
V gene: TRBV6-5; J gene: TRBJ2-6; CDR3 protein: CASSFREPHSGANVLTF
V gene: TRBV28; J gene: TRBJ2-3; CDR3 protein: CASSFISTQYF
V gene: TRBV11-2; J gene: TRBJ1-4; CDR3 protein: CASSPLVEANEKLFF
V gene: TRBV29-1; J gene: TRBJ2-7; CDR3 protein: CSVQGSRQGSYEQYF
V gene: TRBV12-3/TRBV12-4; J gene: TRBJ1-1; CDR3 protein: CASSYAWAGNTEAFF
V gene: TRBV29-1; J gene: TRBJ2-7; CDR3 protein: CSVETGRINEKYF
V gene: TRBV29-1; J gene: TRBJ2-7; CDR3 protein: CSVGAGGGEQYF
V gene: TRBV2; J gene: TRBJ2-1; CDR3 protein: CASSFGTNNEQFF
V gene: TRBV6-5; J gene: TRBJ2-7; CDR3 protein: CATSTSGPYEQYF
V gene: TRBV2; J gene: TRBJ2-7; CDR3 protein: CASSAAVGTVSYEQYF
V gene: TRBV5-1; J gene: TRBJ2-7; CDR3 protein: CASSLSSGEQYF
V gene: TRBV7-9; J gene: TRBJ1-1; CDR3 protein: CASSLDSSTGMNTEAFF
V gene: TRBV21-1; J gene: TRBJ2-2; CDR3 protein: CASSNPGLAGGGELFF
V gene: TRBV28; J gene: TRBJ1-5; CDR3 protein: CASSPSRVGNQPQHF
V gene: TRBV2; J gene: TRBJ2-7; CDR3 protein: CASSGTGPSYEQYF
V gene: TRBV12-3/TRBV12-4; J gene: TRBJ2-5; CDR3 protein: CASNGGRETQYF
V gene: TRBV25-1; J gene: TRBJ2-1; CDR3 protein: CASNPPSRGRVSYNEQFF
V gene: TRBV23-1; J gene: TRBJ2-1; CDR3 protein: CASSNQRGSSDTEQFF
V gene: TRBV7-9; J gene: TRBJ2-5; CDR3 protein: CASSVGTVQETQYF
V gene: TRBV12-3/TRBV12-4; J gene: TRBJ2-2; CDR3 protein: CASSGAGQNTGELFF